This TCR beta chain was obtained from a study of vaccination and CD4 T cells after COVID-19. Study details: Two mRNA vaccine doses were given, either BNT162b2 or mRNA-1273. From HCoV-229E, HCoV-OC43, HCoV-NL63 and SARS-CoV-2, overlapping spike peptides were used to stimulate the cells.

Treatment here: roughly ten-day PBMC culture with coronavirus spike peptide pools or control peptides (ViraFEST assay). TCRs were sequenced by ViraFEST after antigen-specific T cells had been expanded with peptide pools. Germline V gives CDR1 SGHDT, CDR2 YYEEEE. The CDR3 runs 15 residues. Germline trimming cut 4 bases from V and 5 bases from J; bases unmatched to any gene: 8. This clonotype occurred once. Its specificity is unknown. The Oncomine TCR Beta short-read assay sequenced DNA from cultured CD4+ T cells. In TCRdb, the PCR reads were re-called with MiXCR into one record per CDR3 protein. The sample consists of almost 20,000 distinct CDR3 sequences, 60% to 85% of them appearing once. The study's findings and limits: Convalescent patients showed a median approximately 89% of reactive clones that were seen only post-vaccination.

The sequence derives from a human donor who received a COVID-19 vaccine. The sample in question was CD4+ T cells from blood, cultured in vitro, obtained after SARS-CoV-2 vaccination. The J gene is TRBJ2-5, the V gene TRBV5-6, with 10 nucleotides matching TRBD1. CDR3 sequence (DNA): TGTGCCAGCAGCCGAGCGGGACAGGGGTTGGAGACCCAGTACTTC. Protein: CASSRAGQGLETQYF. The variable domain in full, with the rest retrieved from reference TRBV5-6 and TRBJ2-5, is DAGVTQSPTHLIKTRGQQVTLRCSPKSGHDTVSWYQQALGQGPQFIFQYYEEEERQRGNFPDRFSGHQFPNYSSELNVNALLLGDSALYLCASSRAGQGLETQYFGPGTRLLVL.